The next 7 T cell receptor beta chains were all read from a single sample in a study of esophageal squamous cell carcinoma under preoperative chemotherapy. MiXCR, run by TCRdb on the PCR reads, gives a single entry per CDR3 protein. This table holds around 11,000 distinct CDR3 sequences, 63% found once. Time point in this sample: after preoperative PTX-NDP chemotherapy. This specimen was collected from a patient given preoperative chemotherapy. The receptor set was obtained from a human donor with esophageal squamous cell carcinoma. The donor label of this sample is uncertain.

This clonotype was counted only a few times. The junction departs from the called germline gene at one end, perhaps through a read error. The chain uses TRBV7-7 and TRBJ2-1; no definite D call. The V gene's germline CDR1 is SSHAT and CDR2 FNYEAQ (reference sequence). The CDR3 extends over 13 amino acids. The CDR3 bases are TGTGCTAGCAGCTTGCCCGACGGCGAGACCCAGTTCTTC. Amino acid sequence: CASSLPDGETQFF.

The rearrangement links TRBV5-1 to TRBJ2-3; D is ambiguous. V was cut by 0 bases and J by 0 bases, with 8 bases left in between. The CDR3 totals 15 residues. Germline lookup yields CDR1 SGHRS and CDR2 YFSETQ. The CDR3 DNA follows: TGCGCCAGCAGCTTGGACGTAACTAGCACAGATACGCAGTATTTT. This translates into CASSLDVTSTDTQYF.

This clonotype came up many times. This may come from a read error, since a much larger clone is one base off. The chain employs TRBV6-1 and TRBJ2-1, with D perhaps matching TRBD2 (6 bases). Germline V gene sequence: CDR1 MNHNS, CDR2 SASEGT. Trimming left V 6 bases short and J 10 bases short, with 22 bases between. The CDR3 sequence is 15 residues long. CDR3 DNA: TGTGCCAGCAGGAATGATAGGGGAGGCTCCTACGAGCAGTTCTTC. It codes for CASRNDRGGSYEQFF.

Details on this clonotype: The junction does not match germline at one end; this may be a read error. The rearrangement uses TRBV6-1 and TRBJ2-3; tentatively, D is TRBD1 (5 bases). Looked up from germline, CDR1 is MNHNS and CDR2 is SASEGT. The CDR3 extends over 16 amino acids. The CDR3 region has the DNA TGTGCCAGCCGTGAATTGGGGCGGAGATACACAGATACGCAGTACTTT. Translating gives CASRELGRRYTDTQYF.

V and J are TRBV10-3 and TRBJ2-4, with 8 bases fitting TRBD2. The assigned J gene may be wrong: the sequence end matches TRBJ2-1 better. Germline lookup yields CDR1 ENHRY and CDR2 SYGVKD. CDR3 size: 12 residues. The CDR3 protein is CATQSGSVEQFF. The CDR3 DNA follows: TGTGCCACCCAAAGCGGGAGTGTTGAGCAGTTCTTC.

This chain connects TRBV6-4 to TRBJ1-2; D remains unclear. Germline CDR1 is MRHNA and CDR2 is SNTAGT. CDR3 size: 19 residues. Trimming shortened V by 5 bases and J by 0 bases, and 25 bases separated the two germline ends. The CDR3 is CASSLPGAGRQATNYGYTF. CDR3 DNA: TGTGCCAGCAGTCTCCCCGGAGCGGGCCGTCAGGCCACTAACTATGGCTACACCTTC.

This clonotype appeared a few times. This chain connects TRBV29-1 to TRBJ2-7, with D perhaps TRBD1 (6 bases). Deletions cut 7 bases from V and 3 bases from J, with 16 bases between. CDR1 and CDR2 (germline): SQVTM, ANQGSEA. The CDR3 is 13 residues long. CDR3 DNA: TGCAGCGCAAAACCGGGACAAAGCTACGAGCAGTACTTC. It encodes CSAKPGQSYEQYF.